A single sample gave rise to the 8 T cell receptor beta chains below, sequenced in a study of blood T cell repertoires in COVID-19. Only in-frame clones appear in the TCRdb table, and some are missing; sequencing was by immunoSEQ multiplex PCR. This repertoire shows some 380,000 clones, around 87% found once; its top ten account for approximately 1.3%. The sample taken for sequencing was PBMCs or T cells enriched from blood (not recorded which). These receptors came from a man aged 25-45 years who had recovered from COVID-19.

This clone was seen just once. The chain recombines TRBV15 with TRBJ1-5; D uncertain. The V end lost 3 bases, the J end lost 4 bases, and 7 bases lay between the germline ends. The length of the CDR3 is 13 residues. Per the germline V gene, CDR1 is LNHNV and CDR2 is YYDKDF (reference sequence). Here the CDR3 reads CATSRAANQPQHF. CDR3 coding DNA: TGTGCCACCAGCAGGGCGGCGAATCAGCCCCAGCATTTT.

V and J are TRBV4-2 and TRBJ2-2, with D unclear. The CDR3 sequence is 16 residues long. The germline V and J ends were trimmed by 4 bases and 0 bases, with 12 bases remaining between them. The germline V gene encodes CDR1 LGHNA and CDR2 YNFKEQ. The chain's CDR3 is CASSPLGRTNTGELFF. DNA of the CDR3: TGTGCCAGCAGCCCCTTGGGCCGGACGAACACCGGGGAGCTGTTTTTT.

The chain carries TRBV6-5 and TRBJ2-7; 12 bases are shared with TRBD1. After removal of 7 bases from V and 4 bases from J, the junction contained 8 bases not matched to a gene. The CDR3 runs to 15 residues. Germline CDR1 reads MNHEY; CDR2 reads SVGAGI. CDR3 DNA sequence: TGTGCCAGCACCCCCGGGACAGGGGGCGAATACGAGCAGTACTTC. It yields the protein CASTPGTGGEYEQYF.

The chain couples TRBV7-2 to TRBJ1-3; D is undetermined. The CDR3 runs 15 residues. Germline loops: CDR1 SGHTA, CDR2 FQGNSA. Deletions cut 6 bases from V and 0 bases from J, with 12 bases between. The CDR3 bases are TGTGCCAGCAGAACTGAAACTCTCTCTGGAAACACCATATATTTT. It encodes CASRTETLSGNTIYF.

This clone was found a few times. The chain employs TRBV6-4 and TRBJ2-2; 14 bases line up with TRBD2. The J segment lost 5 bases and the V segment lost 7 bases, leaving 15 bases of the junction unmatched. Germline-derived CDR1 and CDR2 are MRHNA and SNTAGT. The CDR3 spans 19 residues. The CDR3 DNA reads TGTGCCAGCACTCAAACCGGGACTAGCGGGGGAGAACATACCGGGGAGCTGTTTTTT. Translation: CASTQTGTSGGEHTGELFF.

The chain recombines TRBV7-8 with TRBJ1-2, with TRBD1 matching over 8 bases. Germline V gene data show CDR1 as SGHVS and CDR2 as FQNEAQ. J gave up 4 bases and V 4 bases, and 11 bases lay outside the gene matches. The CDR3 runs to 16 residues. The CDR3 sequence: CASSSGTGRPGYGYTF. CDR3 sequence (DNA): TGTGCCAGCAGCTCCGGGACAGGCCGGCCTGGCTATGGCTACACCTTC.

This CDR3 is CASSVERGWTDTQYF. DNA for the CDR3: TGTGCCAGCAGCGTAGAAAGGGGTTGGACAGATACGCAGTATTTT. The rearrangement joins TRBV9 to TRBJ2-3; weak D call: TRBD1 (5 bases). In germline, CDR1 is SGDLS, CDR2 YYNGEE. The CDR3 runs 15 residues. V was pared by 0 bases and J by 3 bases, with 11 bases between.

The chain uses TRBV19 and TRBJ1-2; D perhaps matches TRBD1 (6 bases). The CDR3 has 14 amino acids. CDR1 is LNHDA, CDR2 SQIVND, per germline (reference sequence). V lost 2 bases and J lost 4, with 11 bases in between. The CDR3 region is CASSIKQGIYGYTF. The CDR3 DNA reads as TGTGCCAGTAGTATAAAACAGGGCATCTATGGCTACACCTTC.